Below, one TCR beta chain is given with its context. This CDR3 region has 13 residues. Germline lookup yields CDR1 MNHEY and CDR2 SVGEGT. Trimming removed 8 bases from V and 3 bases from J, with 13 bases in between. In building TCR beta libraries, iRepertoire HTBI primers were used together with Arm-PCR of CDR3 regions. TCRdb reanalysed the multiplex PCR reads using MiXCR and keeps one entry per CDR3 protein. The sample contains 600,000 to 850,000 distinct CDR3 sequences, about 30% of which appear only once. The record originates from a study of regulatory T cells in long-lasting Graves disease. Documented time point: persistent/refractory GD, antithyroid drugs over 5 years with positive TRAb. PBMCs were the source of the RNA used for TCR sequencing.

This clonotype was sampled from a female donor with Graves disease. J is TRBJ1-1 and V is TRBV6-2 or TRBV6-3; D is uncertain. The specimen was peripheral blood mononuclear cells (PBMCs), collected when the disease was refractory, from a patient treated with antithyroid drugs. The CDR3 protein is CASGKEPHTEAFF. CDR3 DNA: TGTGCCAGCGGCAAAGAGCCGCACACTGAAGCTTTCTTT.